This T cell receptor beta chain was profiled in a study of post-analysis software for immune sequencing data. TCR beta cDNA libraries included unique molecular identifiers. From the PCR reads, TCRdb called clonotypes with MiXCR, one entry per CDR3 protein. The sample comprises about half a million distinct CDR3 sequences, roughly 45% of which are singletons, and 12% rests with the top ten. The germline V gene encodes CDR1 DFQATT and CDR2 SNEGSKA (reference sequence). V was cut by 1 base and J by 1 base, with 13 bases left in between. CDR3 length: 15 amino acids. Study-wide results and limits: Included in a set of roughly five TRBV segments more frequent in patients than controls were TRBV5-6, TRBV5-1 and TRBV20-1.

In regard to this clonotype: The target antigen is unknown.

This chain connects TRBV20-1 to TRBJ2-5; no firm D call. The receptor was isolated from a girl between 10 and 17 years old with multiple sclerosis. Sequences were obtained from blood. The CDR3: CSARGPGRAQETQYF. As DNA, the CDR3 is TGCAGTGCTAGAGGTCCCGGTCGGGCCCAAGAGACCCAGTACTTC.